This note documents a single T cell receptor (beta chain) sequence. The table came from immunoSEQ multiplex PCR; TCRdb's copy has only in-frame clones and leaves some out. The sample lists 400,000 to 500,000 clones, roughly 84% occurring once. This specimen belongs to a study of blood T cell repertoires in COVID-19. V was pared by 3 bases and J by 7 bases, with 6 bases between. Germline values: CDR1 MDHEN, CDR2 SYDVKM. The length of the CDR3 is 12 residues. The rearrangement uses TRBV28 and TRBJ2-2, with D uncertain. Sequenced material: PBMCs or T cells enriched from blood (not recorded which). The clonotype comes from a woman aged 18-29 years who had been exposed to COVID-19. CDR3 coding DNA: TGTGCCAGCAGTTTGGCTGGCGGGGAGCTGTTTTTT. Translated, it gives CASSLAGGELFF.